This TCR beta chain was profiled in a study of vaccination effects on CD4 cells after COVID-19. Study-level information: Everyone in the study got two shots of either the BNT162b2 or mRNA-1273 vaccine. Findings and caveats of the study: Infection-derived and vaccine-derived clones contracted markedly late after vaccination.

Sequencing in the ViraFEST assay came after antigen-specific CD4+ T cells had been expanded with viral peptide pools, which were used to stimulate PBMC. Researchers isolated CD4+ T cells once approximately ten days of culture had elapsed. Sometime from March through December 2020, the person acquired a SARS-CoV-2 infection that PCR confirmed. For each well, roughly 2 million PBMC were cultured with 10 IU/ml IL-2 and roughly 9.2 ug/ml peptides. TCRdb's copy holds only in-frame clones and misses some; the assay was immunoSEQ multiplex PCR. The table shows approximately 70,000 clones, with more than 65% occurring only once. As for this clone: The antigen is not known. One end of the junction is discordant with germline, which a read error may explain.

CDR1 is SSHAT and CDR2 is FNYEAQ in the germline V gene (reference sequence). The CDR3 extends over 13 amino acids. Sequencing was performed on CD4+ T cells from PBMCs cultured with HIV peptides, taken before COVID-19 vaccination. Sample subset: HIV-1 Nef peptide pool negative control/reference culture. The chain has TRBV7-7 and TRBJ2-7; D remains ambiguous. The sequence was collected from a human donor who had a prior SARS-CoV-2 infection. The CDR3 bases are TGTGCTAGCAGCCAAGGACCTTCCTACGAGCAGTACTTC. Its translation is CASSQGPSYEQYF.